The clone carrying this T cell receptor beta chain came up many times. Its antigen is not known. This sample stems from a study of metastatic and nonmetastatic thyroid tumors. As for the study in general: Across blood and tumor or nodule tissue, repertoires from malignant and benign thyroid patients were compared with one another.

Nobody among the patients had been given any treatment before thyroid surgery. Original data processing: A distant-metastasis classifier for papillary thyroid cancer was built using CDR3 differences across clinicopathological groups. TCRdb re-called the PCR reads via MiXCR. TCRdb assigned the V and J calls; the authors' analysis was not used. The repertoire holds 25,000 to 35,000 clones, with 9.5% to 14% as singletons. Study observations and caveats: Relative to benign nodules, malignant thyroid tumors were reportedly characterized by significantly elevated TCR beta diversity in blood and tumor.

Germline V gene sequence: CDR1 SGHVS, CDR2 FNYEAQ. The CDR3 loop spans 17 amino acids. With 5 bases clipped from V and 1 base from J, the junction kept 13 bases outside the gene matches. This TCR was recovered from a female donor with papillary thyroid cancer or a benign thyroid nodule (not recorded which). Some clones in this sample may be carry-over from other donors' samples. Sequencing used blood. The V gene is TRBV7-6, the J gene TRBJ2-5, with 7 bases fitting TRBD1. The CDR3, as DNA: TGTGCCAGCAGCGCTCCTCCCGGGACAGCTCGCCAAGAGACCCAGTACTTC. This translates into CASSAPPGTARQETQYF.